The clone carrying this T cell receptor beta chain was found many times. This entry belongs to a study of tumor-infiltrating lymphocytes in oesophageal squamous cell carcinoma. Trimming removed 3 bases from V and 2 bases from J, with 25 bases in between. From germline, CDR1 is MDHEN and CDR2 SYDVKM. The CDR3 has 19 residues. TCRdb re-analysed the PCR reads in MiXCR, keeping a single row per CDR3 protein. The sample carries about 17,000 distinct CDR3 sequences, about 50% recorded once. The J gene is TRBJ2-5, the V gene TRBV28; D possibly corresponds to TRBD2 (6 bases). Input material: normal esophageal tissue next to the tumor. The receptor comes from a female donor with esophageal squamous cell carcinoma. For the CDR3, the DNA is TGTGCCAGCAGTTTTGGCCCCCGAACGACCTTAGCGGTACAAGAGACCCAGTACTTC. This sequence encodes CASSFGPRTTLAVQETQYF.